The next 19 T cell receptor beta chains were all read from a single sample in a study of T cell repertoires in cytomegalovirus infection. TCRdb recomputed calls from the reads with MiXCR, one row per CDR3 protein. The sample holds fewer than 550,000 distinct CDR3 sequences; about 15% are singletons and the top ten take roughly 25%. Sequencing was carried out using CD8+ T cells from PBMCs. These receptors were taken from a human donor in good health (CMV status not recorded). Some clones in this sample may be carry-over from other donors' samples.

This clonotype was counted ten times or more. CDR3 sequence reads: CASSPRLYEQYF. The DNA for the CDR3 is TGTGCCAGCAGCCCTCGCCTCTACGAGCAGTACTTC. This chain connects TRBV7-2 to TRBJ2-7; D unresolved. Trimming removed 5 bases at V and 3 bases at J, with 8 bases between. CDR1 is SGHTA and CDR2 is FQGNSA in the germline V gene. The CDR3 consists of 12 residues.

On this clonotype itself: Since a much larger clone is just one base distant, this may be a read error. CDR3 residues: CASSPLTGSRTEAFF. The CDR3, as DNA: TGTGCCAGCAGCCCTCTGACAGGGAGCCGAACTGAAGCTTTCTTT. V usage is TRBV5-6 and J usage is TRBJ1-1; 7 nucleotides line up with TRBD1. This CDR3 has 15 residues. V lost 4 bases, J lost 5 bases, and 11 bases stayed unmatched. Germline V gene sequence: CDR1 SGHDT, CDR2 YYEEEE.

In this sample, this clonotype turned up many times. The chain employs TRBV7-6 and TRBJ2-7, with 8 bases fitting TRBD1. Germline trimming cut 5 bases from V and 2 bases from J; bases unmatched to any gene: 8. The CDR3 runs 15 residues. From germline, CDR1 is SGHVS and CDR2 FNYEAQ. The CDR3 DNA reads TGTGCCAGCAGCCCCGGGACAGGAGCTACCTACGAGCAGTACTTC. Protein product: CASSPGTGATYEQYF. Full variable domain (rest looked up from reference TRBV7-6 and TRBJ2-7): GAGVSQSPRYKVTKRGQDVALRCDPISGHVSLYWYRQALGQGPEFLTYFNYEAQQDKSGLPNDRFSAERPEGSISTLTIQRTEQRDSAMYRCASSPGTGATYEQYFGPGTRLTVT.

The V call is TRBV5-4, the J call TRBJ1-2; TRBD1 matches at 9 bases. CDR3 length equals 16 residues. Germline V gives CDR1 SGHNT, CDR2 YYREEE (reference sequence). V lost 3 bases, J lost 8 bases, and 14 bases stayed unmatched. The CDR3 loop reads CASSSLGTGPREGYTF. CDR3 sequence (DNA): TGTGCCAGCAGCTCTCTAGGGACAGGGCCGAGGGAAGGCTACACCTTC.

This clonotype was detected ten times or more. The genes are TRBV7-6 and TRBJ2-7, with D uncertain. Trimming cost V 5 bases and J 0 bases, with 14 bases left between them. This CDR3 contains 15 residues. The germline V gene has CDR1 SGHVS and CDR2 FNYEAQ. Written as DNA, the CDR3 is TGTGCCAGCAGCCTTAGGTCGAGCGCCTCCTACGAGCAGTACTTC. Translating it yields CASSLRSSASYEQYF.

This clonotype was seen more than once but under ten times. For the CDR3, the DNA is TGCAGTGCTGGGAGGGATCTCAGGCCAGATACGCAGTATTTT. Translation: CSAGRDLRPDTQYF. The chain combines TRBV20-1 with TRBJ2-3, with 7 bases identical to TRBD2. J gave up 4 bases and V 5 bases, and 9 bases lay outside the gene matches. CDR1 is DFQATT, CDR2 SNEGSKA, per germline (reference sequence). The CDR3 is made up of 14 amino acids.

This clonotype has ten or more counts. Given a much more abundant clone one base away, this may be a read error. J is TRBJ1-5 and V is TRBV7-9; no definite D call. Trimming removed 3 bases from V and 5 bases from J, with 5 bases in between. Germline V gene sequence: CDR1 SEHNR, CDR2 FQNEAQ (reference sequence). This CDR3 region has 12 residues. The CDR3 protein is CASSFWDQPQHF. CDR3 DNA: TGTGCCAGCAGCTTCTGGGATCAGCCCCAGCATTTT.

This clonotype was seen repeatedly, ten times or more. The V call is TRBV11-2, the J call TRBJ1-2; D ambiguous. The germline CDR1 and CDR2 sequences are SGHAT and FQNNGV. The ends were cut back, 5 bases at V and 6 bases at J, with 16 bases in the middle. The CDR3 extends over 14 amino acids. CDR3 nucleotide sequence: TGTGCCAGCAGCCCCGTTATTAGCCAGGATGGCTACACCTTC. It codes for CASSPVISQDGYTF.

This clonotype has at least ten counts. The chain joins TRBV7-3 to TRBJ2-3, with 10 bases identical to TRBD2. The ends lost 1 base at V and 3 bases at J; junction bases unmatched: 10. Germline CDR1 and CDR2: SGHTA and FQGTGA. The CDR3 sequence is 18 residues long. The CDR3 protein is CASSLNLGTSEQTDTQYF. The CDR3 nucleotides are TGTGCCAGCAGCTTAAACCTCGGGACTAGCGAACAGACAGATACGCAGTATTTT.

This clonotype was observed a few times. The rearrangement links TRBV7-9 to TRBJ1-1; D not certain. Germline V lookup: CDR1 SEHNR, CDR2 FQNEAQ (reference sequence). V was cut by 7 bases and J by 4 bases, with 13 bases left in between. The CDR3 has 13 residues. As DNA, the CDR3 is TGTGCCAGCACCCCCCCCCGGGGCACTGAAGCTTTCTTT. It specifies CASTPPRGTEAFF. Based on the CDR3 plus reference TRBV7-9 and TRBJ1-1, the full variable domain is DTGVSQNPRHKITKRGQNVTFRCDPISEHNRLYWYRQTLGQGPEFLTYFQNEAQLEKSRLLSDRFSAERPKGSFSTLEIQRTEQGDSAMYLCASTPPRGTEAFFGQGTRLTVV.

The genes are TRBV25-1 and TRBJ1-6; 7 bases map to TRBD1. CDR3 length: 13 residues. The V segment lost 6 bases and the J segment 9 bases; nucleotides outside the gene matches: 5. Germline V gene data show CDR1 as MGHDK and CDR2 as SYGVNS. The CDR3 nucleotides read TGTGCCAGCAGGACAGGGACGAGTTCACCCCTCCACTTT. Protein product: CASRTGTSSPLHF.

This clonotype was observed a handful of times. The chain combines TRBV27 with TRBJ1-1; D possibly corresponds to TRBD1 (5 bases). In germline, CDR1 is MNHEY, CDR2 SMNVEV (reference sequence). This CDR3 is built from 14 residues. Trimming left V 4 bases short and J 3 bases short, with 12 bases between. The chain's CDR3 is CASSWGIADTEAFF. CDR3 bases: TGTGCCAGCAGTTGGGGGATTGCGGACACTGAAGCTTTCTTT.

The rearrangement joins TRBV12-3 or TRBV12-4 to TRBJ1-4; TRBD1 is a possible D gene (5 bases). This CDR3 has 14 amino acids. Trimming pared 7 bases from V and 3 bases from J, leaving 12 bases between. Here the CDR3 DNA reads TGTGCCAGCATGCTGACAGATCCTAATGAAAAACTGTTTTTT. Protein: CASMLTDPNEKLFF.

The chain has TRBV6-8 and TRBJ2-7; 12 positions agree with TRBD1. The junction had 9 bases not matched to a gene; V was cut back by 2 bases and J by 7 bases. The germline gives CDR1 MNHGY, CDR2 SAAAGT. The CDR3 runs to 16 residues. CDR3 sequence (DNA): TGTGCCAGCAGTTACGGGGCAGGGACAGGGGGCGTAGAGCAGTACTTC. It is translated as CASSYGAGTGGVEQYF.

The sample holds many counts of this clonotype. DNA for the CDR3: TGTGCCAGCAGCGCACCGCTGACTAGCGGGGCCACCGGGGAGCTGTTTTTT. Amino acids: CASSAPLTSGATGELFF. J is TRBJ2-2 and V is TRBV7-6; TRBD2 matches 11 bases. The CDR3 extends over 17 amino acids. The V gene's germline CDR1 is SGHVS and CDR2 FNYEAQ. J was trimmed by 4 bases and V by 5 bases; bases with no gene match: 9.

The chain's CDR3 is CASSITTGAGQPQHF. CDR3 nucleotides: TGTGCCAGTAGTATAACCACAGGGGCAGGTCAGCCCCAGCATTTT. The chain couples TRBV19 to TRBJ1-5, with 7 bases matching TRBD1. Germline-derived CDR1 and CDR2 are LNHDA and SQIVND (reference sequence). The V gene end was trimmed by 2 bases and the J gene end by 6 bases; junction bases not matched to a gene: 7. This CDR3 is built from 15 residues.

The table lists this clonotype with many counts. As DNA, the CDR3 is TGCGCCAGCAGCCAAGATCCTCGGACCCAGGGCAAAGGCGAGCAGTACTTC. Amino acid sequence: CASSQDPRTQGKGEQYF. The chain carries TRBV4-1 and TRBJ2-7; tentative D call: TRBD1 (5 bases). Germline assignment: CDR1 MGHRA and CDR2 YSYEKL. The V gene lost 0 bases and the J gene lost 6 bases, with 21 bases spanning the gap. This CDR3 has 17 residues.

This chain connects TRBV12-3 or TRBV12-4 to TRBJ1-5; unclear D gene. V was cut by 10 bases and J by 3 bases, with 4 bases left in between. The CDR3 sequence is 10 residues long. CDR3 nucleotide sequence: TGTGCCACCACCAATCAGCCCCAGCATTTT. Protein sequence: CATTNQPQHF.

V usage is TRBV4-1 and J usage is TRBJ1-5; D may be TRBD1 (5 bases). In germline, CDR1 is MGHRA, CDR2 YSYEKL. Trimming pared 4 bases from V and 5 bases from J, leaving 18 bases between. CDR3 length equals 16 residues. CDR3 sequence reads: CASSRGAESRDQPQHF. In nucleotides, the CDR3 is TGCGCCAGCAGCCGTGGGGCCGAGAGCAGGGATCAGCCCCAGCATTTT.